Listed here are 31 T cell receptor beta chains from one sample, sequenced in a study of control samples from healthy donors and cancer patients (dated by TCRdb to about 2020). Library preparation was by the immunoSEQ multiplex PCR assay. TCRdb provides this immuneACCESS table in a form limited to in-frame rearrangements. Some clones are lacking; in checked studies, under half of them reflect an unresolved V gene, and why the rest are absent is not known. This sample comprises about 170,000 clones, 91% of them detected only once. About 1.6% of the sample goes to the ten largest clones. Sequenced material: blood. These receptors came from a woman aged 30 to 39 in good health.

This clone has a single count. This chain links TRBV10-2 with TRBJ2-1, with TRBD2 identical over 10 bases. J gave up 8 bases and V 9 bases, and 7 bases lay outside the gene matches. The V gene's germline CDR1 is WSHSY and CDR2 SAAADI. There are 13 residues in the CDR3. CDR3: CASGVAGGHEQFF. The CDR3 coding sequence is TGCGCCAGTGGGGTAGCGGGAGGCCATGAGCAGTTCTTC.

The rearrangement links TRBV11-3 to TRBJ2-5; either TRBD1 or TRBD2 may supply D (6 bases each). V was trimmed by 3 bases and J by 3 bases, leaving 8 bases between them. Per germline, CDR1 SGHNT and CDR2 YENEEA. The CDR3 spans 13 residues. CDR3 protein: CASSLRGEETQYF. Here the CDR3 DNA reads TGTGCCAGCAGCTTGAGGGGGGAAGAGACCCAGTACTTC.

For the CDR3, the DNA is TGTGCCAGCAGTCGGGGACTAAACACCGGGGAGCTGTTTTTT. This codes for CASSRGLNTGELFF. This chain connects TRBV6-2 or TRBV6-3 to TRBJ2-2, with TRBD2 identical over 7 bases. Germline CDR1 reads MNHEY; CDR2 reads SVGEGT. The CDR3 has 14 residues. Trimming at V came to 5 bases and at J to 2 bases, leaving 2 bases not matched to a gene.

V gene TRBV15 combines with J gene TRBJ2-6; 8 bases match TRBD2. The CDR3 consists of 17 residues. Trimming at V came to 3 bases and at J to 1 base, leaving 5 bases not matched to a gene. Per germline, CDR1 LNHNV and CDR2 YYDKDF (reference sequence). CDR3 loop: CATSSGRAYSGANVLTF. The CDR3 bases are TGTGCCACCAGCAGCGGGAGGGCCTATTCTGGGGCCAACGTCCTGACTTTC.

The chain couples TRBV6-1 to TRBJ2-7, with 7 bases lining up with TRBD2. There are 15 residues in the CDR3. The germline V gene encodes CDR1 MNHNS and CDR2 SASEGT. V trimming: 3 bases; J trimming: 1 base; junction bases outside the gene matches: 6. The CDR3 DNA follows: TGTGCCAGCAGTGACGAAACGGGGGGATCCTACGAGCAGTACTTC. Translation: CASSDETGGSYEQYF.

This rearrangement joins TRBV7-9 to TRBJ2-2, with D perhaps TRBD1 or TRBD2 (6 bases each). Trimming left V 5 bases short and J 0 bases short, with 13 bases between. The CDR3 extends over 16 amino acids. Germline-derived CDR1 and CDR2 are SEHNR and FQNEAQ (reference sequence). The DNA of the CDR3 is TGTGCCAGCAGCGCCCCGGGGGCGCCGAACACCGGGGAGCTGTTTTTT. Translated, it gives CASSAPGAPNTGELFF.

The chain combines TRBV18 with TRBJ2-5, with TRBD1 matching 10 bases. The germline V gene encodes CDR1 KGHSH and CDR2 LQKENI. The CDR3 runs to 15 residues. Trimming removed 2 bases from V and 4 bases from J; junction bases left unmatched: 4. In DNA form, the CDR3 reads TGTGCCAGCTCACCAGGGACAGGGGTTGGAGAGACCCAGTACTTC. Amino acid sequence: CASSPGTGVGETQYF.

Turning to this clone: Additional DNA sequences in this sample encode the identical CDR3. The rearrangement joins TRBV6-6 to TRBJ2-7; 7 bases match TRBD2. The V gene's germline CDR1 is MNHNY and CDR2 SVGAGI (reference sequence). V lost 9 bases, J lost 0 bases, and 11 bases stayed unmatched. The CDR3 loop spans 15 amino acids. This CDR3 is CASSHPGLTSYEQYF. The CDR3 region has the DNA TGTGCCAGTAGCCACCCGGGACTAACCTCCTACGAGCAGTACTTC.

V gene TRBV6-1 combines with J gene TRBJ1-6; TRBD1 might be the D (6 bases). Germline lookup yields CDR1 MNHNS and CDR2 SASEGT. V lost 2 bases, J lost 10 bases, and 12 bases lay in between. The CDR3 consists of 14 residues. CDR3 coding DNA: TGTGCCAGCAGTGAAATAACAGGGTGGTCACCCCTCCACTTT. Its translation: CASSEITGWSPLHF.

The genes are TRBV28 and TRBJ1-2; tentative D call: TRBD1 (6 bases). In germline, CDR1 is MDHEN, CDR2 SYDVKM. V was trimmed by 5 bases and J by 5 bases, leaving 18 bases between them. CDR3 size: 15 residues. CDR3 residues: CASSVGGAGVYGYTF. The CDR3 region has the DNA TGTGCCAGCAGTGTTGGGGGGGCTGGGGTATATGGCTACACCTTC.

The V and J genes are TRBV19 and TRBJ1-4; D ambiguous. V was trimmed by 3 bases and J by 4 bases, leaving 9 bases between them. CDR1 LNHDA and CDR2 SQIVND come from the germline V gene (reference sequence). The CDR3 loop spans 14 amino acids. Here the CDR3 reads CASSILRDNEKLFF. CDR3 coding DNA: TGTGCCAGTAGTATTTTACGGGATAATGAAAAACTGTTTTTT.

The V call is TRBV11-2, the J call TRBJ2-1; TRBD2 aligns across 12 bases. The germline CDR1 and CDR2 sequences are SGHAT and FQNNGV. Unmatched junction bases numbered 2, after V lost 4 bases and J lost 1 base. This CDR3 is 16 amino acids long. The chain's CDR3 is CASSSSGRGSYNEQFF. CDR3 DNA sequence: TGTGCCAGCAGCTCTAGCGGGAGGGGATCCTACAATGAGCAGTTCTTC.

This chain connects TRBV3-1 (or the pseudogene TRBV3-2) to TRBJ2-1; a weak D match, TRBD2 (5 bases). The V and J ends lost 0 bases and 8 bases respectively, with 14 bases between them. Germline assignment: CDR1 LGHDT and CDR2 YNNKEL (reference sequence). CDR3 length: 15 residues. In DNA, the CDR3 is TGTGCCAGCAGCCAAGATTTCGGGATGGGCGATGAGCAGTTCTTC. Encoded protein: CASSQDFGMGDEQFF.

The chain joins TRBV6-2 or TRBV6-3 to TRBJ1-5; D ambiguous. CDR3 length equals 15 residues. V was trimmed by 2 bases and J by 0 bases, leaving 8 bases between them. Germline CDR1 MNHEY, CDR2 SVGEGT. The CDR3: CASSYTSGSNQPQHF. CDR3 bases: TGTGCCAGCAGTTACACCTCAGGTAGCAATCAGCCCCAGCATTTT.

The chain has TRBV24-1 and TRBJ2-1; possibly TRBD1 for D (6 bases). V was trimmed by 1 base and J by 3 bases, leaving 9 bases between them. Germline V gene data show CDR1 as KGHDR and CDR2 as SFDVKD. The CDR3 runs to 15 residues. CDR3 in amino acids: CATSDFRRGYNEQFF. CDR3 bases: TGTGCCACCAGTGATTTCCGCAGGGGCTACAATGAGCAGTTCTTC.

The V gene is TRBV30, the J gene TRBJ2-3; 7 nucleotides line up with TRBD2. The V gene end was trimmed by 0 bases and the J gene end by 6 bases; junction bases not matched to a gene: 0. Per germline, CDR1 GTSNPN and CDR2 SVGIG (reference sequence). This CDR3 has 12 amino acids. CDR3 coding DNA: TGTGCCTGGAGTGTACTAGCGGATACGCAGTATTTT. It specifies CAWSVLADTQYF.

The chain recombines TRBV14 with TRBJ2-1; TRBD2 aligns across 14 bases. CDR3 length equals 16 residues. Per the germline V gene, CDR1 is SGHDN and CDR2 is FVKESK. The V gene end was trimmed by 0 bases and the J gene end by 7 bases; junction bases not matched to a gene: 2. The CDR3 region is CASSQEGTSGRNEQFF. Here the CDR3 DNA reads TGTGCCAGCAGCCAAGAGGGGACTAGCGGGAGAAATGAGCAGTTCTTC.

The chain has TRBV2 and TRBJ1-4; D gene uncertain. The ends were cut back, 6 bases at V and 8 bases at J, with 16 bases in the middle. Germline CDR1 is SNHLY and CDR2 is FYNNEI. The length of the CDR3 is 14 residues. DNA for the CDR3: TGTGCCAGCAGCTACAGCCTCAATTACGAAAAACTGTTTTTT. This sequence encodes CASSYSLNYEKLFF.

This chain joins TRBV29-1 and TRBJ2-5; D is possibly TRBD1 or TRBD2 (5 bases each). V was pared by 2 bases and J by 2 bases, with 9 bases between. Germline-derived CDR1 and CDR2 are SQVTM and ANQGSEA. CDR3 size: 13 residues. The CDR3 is CSVEIGAQETQYF. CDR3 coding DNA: TGCAGCGTTGAAATCGGGGCGCAAGAGACCCAGTACTTC.

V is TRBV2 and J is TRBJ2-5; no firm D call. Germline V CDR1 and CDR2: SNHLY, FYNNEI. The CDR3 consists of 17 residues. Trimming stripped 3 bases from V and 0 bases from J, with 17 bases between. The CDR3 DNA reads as TGTGCCAGCAGTGAGAGAAGGGCACTACTGTACCAAGAGACCCAGTACTTC. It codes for CASSERRALLYQETQYF.

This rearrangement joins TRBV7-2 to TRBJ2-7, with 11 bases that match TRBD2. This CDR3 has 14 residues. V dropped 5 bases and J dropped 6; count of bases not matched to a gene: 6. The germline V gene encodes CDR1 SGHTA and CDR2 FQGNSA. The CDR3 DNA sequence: TGTGCCAGCAGCACAGGGCTAGCGGGAGGCGAGCAGTACTTC. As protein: CASSTGLAGGEQYF.

CDR3 region: CASSTGQETTNEKLFF. CDR3 bases: TGTGCCAGCAGCACGGGACAGGAAACAACTAATGAAAAACTGTTTTTT. The chain carries TRBV5-4 and TRBJ1-4; 8 bases fit TRBD1. Germline V lookup: CDR1 SGHNT, CDR2 YYREEE (reference sequence). Unmatched junction bases numbered 5, after V lost 4 bases and J lost 0 bases. The CDR3 sequence is 16 residues long.

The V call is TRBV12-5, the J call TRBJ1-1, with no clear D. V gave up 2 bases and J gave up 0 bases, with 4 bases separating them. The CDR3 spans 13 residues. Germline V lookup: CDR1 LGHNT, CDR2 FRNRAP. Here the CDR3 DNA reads TGTGCTAGTGGTTTGAGGGTGAACACTGAAGCTTTCTTT. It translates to CASGLRVNTEAFF.

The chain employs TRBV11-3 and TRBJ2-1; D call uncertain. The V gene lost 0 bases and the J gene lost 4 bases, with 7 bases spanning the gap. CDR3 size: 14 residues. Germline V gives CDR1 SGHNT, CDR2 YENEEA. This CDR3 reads CASSLEVGYNEQFF. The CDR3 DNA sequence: TGTGCCAGCAGCTTAGAGGTAGGTTACAATGAGCAGTTCTTC.

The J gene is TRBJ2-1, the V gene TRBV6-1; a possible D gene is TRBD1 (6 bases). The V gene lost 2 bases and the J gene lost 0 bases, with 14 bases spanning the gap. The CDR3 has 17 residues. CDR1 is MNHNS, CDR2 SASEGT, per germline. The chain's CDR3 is CASSESRVRGSYNEQFF. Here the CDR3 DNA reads TGTGCCAGCAGTGAAAGTCGGGTCAGGGGCTCCTACAATGAGCAGTTCTTC.

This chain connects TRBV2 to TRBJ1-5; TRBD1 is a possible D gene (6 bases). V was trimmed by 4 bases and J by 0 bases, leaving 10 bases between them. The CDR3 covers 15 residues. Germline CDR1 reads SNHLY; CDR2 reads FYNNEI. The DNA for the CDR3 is TGTGCCAGCAGTGGGGGGGGCTATAGCAATCAGCCCCAGCATTTT. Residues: CASSGGGYSNQPQHF.

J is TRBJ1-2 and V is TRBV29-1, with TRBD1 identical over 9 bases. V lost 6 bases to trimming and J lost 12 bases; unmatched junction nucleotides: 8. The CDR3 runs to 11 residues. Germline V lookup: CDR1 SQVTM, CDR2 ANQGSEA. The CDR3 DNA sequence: TGCAGCGTCGAACATACAGGGGGCCACACCTTC. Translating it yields CSVEHTGGHTF.

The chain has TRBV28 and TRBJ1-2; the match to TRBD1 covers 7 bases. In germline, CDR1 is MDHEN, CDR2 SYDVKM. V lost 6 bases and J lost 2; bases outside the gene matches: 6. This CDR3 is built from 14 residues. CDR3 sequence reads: CASRTGTVNYGYTF. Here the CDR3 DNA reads TGTGCCAGCAGGACCGGGACAGTGAACTATGGCTACACCTTC.

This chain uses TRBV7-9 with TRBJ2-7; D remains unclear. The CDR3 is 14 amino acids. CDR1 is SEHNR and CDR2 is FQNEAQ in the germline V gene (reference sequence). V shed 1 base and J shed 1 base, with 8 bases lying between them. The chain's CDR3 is CASSLVAGSYEQYF. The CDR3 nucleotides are TGTGCCAGCAGCTTAGTTGCAGGTTCCTACGAGCAGTACTTC. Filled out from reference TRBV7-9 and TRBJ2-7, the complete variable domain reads DTGVSQNPRHKITKRGQNVTFRCDPISEHNRLYWYRQTLGQGPEFLTYFQNEAQLEKSRLLSDRFSAERPKGSFSTLEIQRTEQGDSAMYLCASSLVAGSYEQYFGPGTRLTVT.

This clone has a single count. CDR3 residues: CASSYKGHNEQFF. The DNA of the CDR3 is TGTGCCAGCAGTTACAAGGGACACAATGAGCAGTTCTTC. The V call is TRBV6-5, the J call TRBJ2-1; D may be TRBD1 or TRBD2 (5 bases each). CDR3 size: 13 residues. The V gene lost 2 bases and the J gene lost 5 bases, with 7 bases spanning the gap. Germline CDR1 reads MNHEY; CDR2 reads SVGAGI.

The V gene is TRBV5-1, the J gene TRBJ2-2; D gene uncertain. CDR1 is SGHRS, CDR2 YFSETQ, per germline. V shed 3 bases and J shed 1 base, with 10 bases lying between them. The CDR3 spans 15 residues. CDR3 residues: CASSWVHENTGELFF. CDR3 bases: TGCGCCAGCAGCTGGGTACATGAGAACACCGGGGAGCTGTTTTTT.